This paragraph covers one T cell receptor (beta chain) sequence. What it binds is not known. Germline V CDR1 and CDR2: MNHEY, SVGAGI. Unmatched junction bases numbered 6, after V lost 3 bases and J lost 4 bases. This CDR3 has 15 amino acids. The data originate from a study of cytomegalovirus exposure and HLA in healthy donors. Study results and caveats: Earlier analysis looked at TCR beta V segments, and most were productive about 87% or about 30% of the time.

It was with 60 Vbeta and 13 Jbeta primers that the PCR ran. Sequencing used immunoSEQ multiplex PCR; TCRdb keeps in-frame clones, though not all of them. The sample includes about 180,000 clones, more than 70% of them seen just once. This sequence joins TRBV6-5 and TRBJ2-3; 8 bases map to TRBD1. Sequencing was done on a sample of PBMCs. The receptor was derived from a girl aged 5-17 years in good health and CMV-seropositive. The CDR3 sequence: CASSYSTGAADTQYF. The CDR3 nucleotides read TGTGCCAGCAGTTATTCGACAGGGGCCGCAGATACGCAGTATTTT.